The clone carrying this TCR beta chain was seen a handful of times. The antigen is not known. The data belong to a study of vaccination and CD4 T cells after COVID-19. About the research overall: Post-COVID draws followed diagnosis by a median around 100 days (range 35 to 161). General study results and limits: Spike mono-reactivity was found in 304 of 307 vaccine-specific clones from convalescent patients.

The V gene's germline CDR1 is SGHTA and CDR2 FQGNSA. V was shortened by 2 bases and J by 2 bases, with 8 bases between the two germline ends. The CDR3 consists of 14 residues. Specified time point: late sampling 161 to 241 days after vaccination in three convalescent patients. Treatment noted: approximately 9-day PBMC culture with coronavirus spike peptide pools or control peptides (ViraFEST assay). ViraFEST grew antigen-specific T cells using peptide pools, then sequenced TCRs. Investigators isolated CD4+ T cells by negative selection after 10 days of culture. Researchers used the Oncomine TCR Beta short-read assay to sequence DNA from cultured CD4+ T cells. TCRdb recomputed calls from the PCR reads with MiXCR, one row per CDR3 protein. There are about 25,000 distinct CDR3 sequences in the sample; roughly 27% occur only once, and roughly 7.2% lies in the top ten.

The sequencing used CD4+ T cells from blood, cultured in vitro, collected about 7 months after SARS-CoV-2 vaccination. The chain employs TRBV7-2 and TRBJ2-3, with no clear D. This clonotype originated in a human donor who had recovered from COVID-19. CDR3: CASSLTDSTDTQYF. The CDR3 nucleotides read TGTGCCAGCAGCTTAACAGATTCCACAGATACGCAGTATTTT.